Each of the 30 T cell receptor beta chains below was sequenced from the same sample in a study of blood T cell repertoires in COVID-19. TCRdb's table, derived via immunoSEQ multiplex PCR, lists solely in-frame clones and lacks some. The sample contains 140,000 to 150,000 clones, over 75% of which appear only once. The sequenced material came from peripheral blood. These TCRs come from a woman aged 60-70 years with COVID-19, enrolled during active disease.

V usage is TRBV13 and J usage is TRBJ1-1; maybe TRBD1 (5 bases). CDR1 PRHDT and CDR2 FYEKMQ come from the germline V gene (reference sequence). The CDR3 has 14 residues. V lost 0 bases and J 2 bases, leaving 7 bases between the germline ends. The CDR3 is CASSLGQVNTEAFF. The CDR3 DNA is TGTGCCAGCAGCTTAGGACAGGTTAACACTGAAGCTTTCTTT.

The V call is TRBV28, the J call TRBJ1-1; 8 positions agree with TRBD1. Per the germline V gene, CDR1 is MDHEN and CDR2 is SYDVKM. There are 14 residues in the CDR3. V lost 11 bases to trimming and J lost 0 bases; unmatched junction nucleotides: 8. The CDR3 here is CAAPSDRVNTEAFF. CDR3 DNA sequence: TGTGCCGCCCCGTCGGACAGGGTGAACACTGAAGCTTTCTTT.

The rearrangement joins TRBV2 to TRBJ1-4; weak D call: TRBD1 (5 bases). There are 14 residues in the CDR3. Trimming left V 1 base short and J 8 bases short, with 11 bases between. CDR1 and CDR2 from the germline V gene are SNHLY and FYNNEI. DNA of the CDR3: TGTGCCAGCAGTGAAGGGGGCTTGGGAGAAAAACTGTTTTTT. Translation gives CASSEGGLGEKLFF.

The chain uses TRBV4-2 and TRBJ1-1; TRBD1 agrees at 7 bases. With 3 bases clipped from V and 0 bases from J, the junction kept 7 bases outside the gene matches. In germline, CDR1 is LGHNA, CDR2 YNFKEQ. The length of the CDR3 is 16 residues. The CDR3 region has the DNA TGTGCCAGCAGCCAGCCCCTGGGACAGATGAACACTGAAGCTTTCTTT. It translates to CASSQPLGQMNTEAFF.

J is TRBJ2-1 and V is TRBV28, with 8 bases matching TRBD1. CDR1 MDHEN and CDR2 SYDVKM come from the germline V gene. The length of the CDR3 is 16 residues. J lost 6 bases, V lost 7 bases, and 14 bases had no gene match. The CDR3 DNA reads TGTGCCAGCAATCTCCCCTGGGACAGGCGGGGCAATGAGCAGTTCTTC. This codes for CASNLPWDRRGNEQFF.

The CDR3 loop reads CASSRQDTNTGELFF. CDR3 bases: TGTGCCAGCAGTCGACAGGACACGAACACCGGGGAGCTGTTTTTT. This chain joins TRBV7-6 and TRBJ2-2, with D possibly TRBD1 on 6 matching bases. The CDR3 is 15 amino acids. With 6 bases removed from V and 0 bases from J, the gap between germline ends came to 11 bases. Germline CDR1 reads SGHVS; CDR2 reads FNYEAQ.

The chain employs TRBV24-1 and TRBJ2-1, with D uncertain. In germline, CDR1 is KGHDR, CDR2 SFDVKD. The V end lost 3 bases, the J end lost 7 bases, and 12 bases lay between the germline ends. The CDR3 extends over 14 amino acids. CDR3 sequence (DNA): TGTGCCACCAGTGATCCGGGTGAGTGGAATGAGCAGTTCTTC. Translating gives CATSDPGEWNEQFF.

This clone was counted only a few times. V is TRBV5-4 and J is TRBJ1-2, with D maybe TRBD1 (5 bases). The CDR3 has 15 amino acids. The germline CDR1 and CDR2 sequences are SGHNT and YYREEE (reference sequence). The V end was cut by 0 bases, the J end by 2 bases, with 11 bases between. The CDR3 loop is CASSLVQGPNYGYTF. For the CDR3, the DNA is TGTGCCAGCAGCTTGGTGCAGGGTCCCAACTATGGCTACACCTTC.

The CDR3 reads CASSSSLAPGEQYF. Here the CDR3 DNA reads TGTGCCAGCAGCTCGTCCTTGGCCCCTGGCGAGCAGTACTTC. The chain joins TRBV7-2 to TRBJ2-7; D remains unclear. The CDR3 contains 14 residues. CDR1 and CDR2 from the germline V gene are SGHTA and FQGNSA. The V end lost 4 bases, the J end lost 6 bases, and 16 bases lay between the germline ends.

CDR3 sequence (DNA): TGTGCCACCAGTGATCCCCGGTCTGGGGCCAACGTCCTGACTTTC. Translated, it gives CATSDPRSGANVLTF. The rearrangement links TRBV24-1 to TRBJ2-6, with D uncertain. Germline CDR1 and CDR2: KGHDR and SFDVKD. Between the trimmed V and J ends, which lost 3 bases and 1 base, there was a span of 6 bases. The CDR3 is made up of 15 amino acids.

This clone was counted once. The chain has TRBV9 and TRBJ1-6, with 7 bases identical to TRBD1. CDR3 length equals 15 residues. CDR1 is SGDLS and CDR2 is YYNGEE in the germline V gene. The junction had 11 bases not matched to a gene; V was cut back by 3 bases and J by 11 bases. CDR3 sequence reads: CASSGTSGQGAPLHF. The CDR3, as DNA: TGTGCCAGCAGCGGTACCTCCGGGCAGGGGGCACCCCTCCACTTT.

The V gene is TRBV24-1, the J gene TRBJ1-2; 7 bases are shared with TRBD1. Germline CDR1 and CDR2: KGHDR and SFDVKD. The length of the CDR3 is 16 residues. J was trimmed by 8 bases and V by 6 bases; bases with no gene match: 17. The CDR3 loop reads CATSSSEGGGFRGYTF. Here the CDR3 DNA reads TGTGCCACCAGTTCCTCGGAAGGGGGCGGCTTTCGAGGCTACACCTTC.

The CDR3 loop reads CASSLALTLAGGPTGELFF. The CDR3 region has the DNA TGCGCCAGCAGCTTGGCCTTGACACTAGCGGGGGGGCCTACCGGGGAGCTGTTTTTT. The rearrangement joins TRBV5-1 to TRBJ2-2, with TRBD2 matching 13 bases. The CDR3 sequence is 19 residues long. The ends lost 0 bases at V and 5 bases at J; junction bases unmatched: 10. CDR1 and CDR2 from the germline V gene are SGHRS and YFSETQ.

V and J are TRBV13 and TRBJ1-1, with D hard to call. Trimming removed 10 bases at V and 1 base at J, with 7 bases between. Germline assignment: CDR1 PRHDT and CDR2 FYEKMQ (reference sequence). The CDR3 has 11 residues. CDR3 nucleotides: TGTGCCAACCAGGAGAACACTGAAGCTTTCTTT. Its protein product is CANQENTEAFF.

This clone was seen a single time. The chain uses TRBV2 and TRBJ1-1; maybe TRBD1 (5 bases). This CDR3 region has 14 residues. V was cut by 6 bases and J by 4 bases, with 15 bases left in between. Germline CDR1 SNHLY, CDR2 FYNNEI. The CDR3 here is CASRLRGGGTEAFF. The CDR3 coding sequence is TGTGCCAGCAGACTTAGGGGAGGTGGCACTGAAGCTTTCTTT.

The table lists this clone with a count of one. The gene calls are TRBV7-7 and TRBJ2-5; 13 bases are a match to TRBD2. The CDR3 totals 15 residues. With 5 bases clipped from V and 5 bases from J, the junction kept 5 bases outside the gene matches. The germline gives CDR1 SSHAT, CDR2 FNYEAQ (reference sequence). CDR3 loop: CASSPGTSGTETQYF. The CDR3 coding sequence is TGTGCCAGCAGCCCGGGGACTAGCGGGACGGAGACCCAGTACTTC.

This rearrangement joins TRBV4-2 to TRBJ2-1; 8 nucleotides match TRBD2. V lost 4 bases, J lost 0 bases, and 14 bases stayed unmatched. The CDR3 has 19 amino acids. Looked up from germline, CDR1 is LGHNA and CDR2 is YNFKEQ. The CDR3 sequence: CASSPALAALSPSYNEQFF. CDR3 bases: TGTGCCAGCAGCCCAGCACTAGCGGCTCTCTCGCCCTCCTACAATGAGCAGTTCTTC.

The V and J genes are TRBV4-1 and TRBJ1-1; the D gene is possibly TRBD1 (6 bases). Per the germline V gene, CDR1 is MGHRA and CDR2 is YSYEKL. The length of the CDR3 is 15 residues. Trimming removed 5 bases from V and 7 bases from J, with 20 bases in between. Here the CDR3 reads CASSTSLGGAYEAFF. The CDR3 region has the DNA TGCGCCAGCAGCACGTCTCTCGGGGGGGCGTATGAAGCTTTCTTT.

This chain joins TRBV6-6 and TRBJ2-1; a weak D match, TRBD2 (6 bases). Germline V gene data show CDR1 as MNHNY and CDR2 as SVGAGI (reference sequence). Trimming took 8 bases from V and 9 from J, leaving 17 bases between them. The CDR3 sequence is 13 residues long. The CDR3 spells CASGNLRGGEQFF. The CDR3 nucleotides read TGTGCCAGCGGGAATCTGCGGGGCGGTGAGCAGTTCTTC.

This sequence joins TRBV14 and TRBJ2-2; D is possibly TRBD1 (6 bases). Between the trimmed V and J ends, which lost 3 bases and 2 bases, there was a span of 13 bases. Germline CDR1 and CDR2: SGHDN and FVKESK. This CDR3 has 16 amino acids. CDR3 region: CASSQRRTANTGELFF. In nucleotides, the CDR3 is TGTGCCAGCAGCCAGAGGAGGACAGCCAACACCGGGGAGCTGTTTTTT. Looking up the rest from reference TRBV14 and TRBJ2-2 gives the full variable domain: EAGVTQFPSHSVIEKGQTVTLRCDPISGHDNLYWYRRVMGKEIKFLLHFVKESKQDESGMPNNRFLAERTGGTYSTLKVQPAELEDSGVYFCASSQRRTANTGELFFGEGSRLTVL.

This clone has just a few counts. This sequence joins TRBV14 and TRBJ1-2; 7 nucleotides agree with TRBD1. The germline V gene has CDR1 SGHDN and CDR2 FVKESK. The CDR3 loop spans 15 amino acids. V lost 3 bases to trimming and J lost 6 bases; unmatched junction nucleotides: 10. Written as DNA, the CDR3 is TGTGCCAGCAGCCAGAACCTTCAGGGGGATCATGGCTACACCTTC. Residues: CASSQNLQGDHGYTF.

The chain links TRBV28 to TRBJ1-2, with unresolved D. The CDR3 loop spans 13 amino acids. Germline V gene sequence: CDR1 MDHEN, CDR2 SYDVKM. Trimming took 10 bases from V and 4 from J, leaving 16 bases between them. The CDR3: CATSQRGSYGYTF. The CDR3 region has the DNA TGTGCCACTTCCCAGAGAGGGTCCTATGGCTACACCTTC.

This clone was picked up one time. The V gene is TRBV29-1, the J gene TRBJ1-5, with D uncertain. CDR3 length: 14 residues. The ends were cut back, 5 bases at V and 5 bases at J, with 16 bases in the middle. CDR1 and CDR2 from the germline V gene are SQVTM and ANQGSEA. The CDR3 sequence: CSVTQDGGYQPQHF. Written as DNA, the CDR3 is TGCAGCGTTACCCAGGACGGAGGTTATCAGCCCCAGCATTTT. Together with reference TRBV29-1 and TRBJ1-5, the CDR3 gives the full variable domain: SAVISQKPSRDICQRGTSLTIQCQVDSQVTMMFWYRQQPGQSLTLIATANQGSEATYESGFVIDKFPISRPNLTFSTLTVSNMSPEDSSIYLCSVTQDGGYQPQHFGDGTRLSIL.

In this sample, this clone turned up once. V and J are TRBV19 and TRBJ2-3; unclear D gene. CDR1 is LNHDA, CDR2 SQIVND, per germline (reference sequence). V was pared by 6 bases and J by 0 bases, with 16 bases between. The CDR3 length is 16 residues. CDR3 sequence (DNA): TGTGCCAGTAGAGTCGGAGCTCACGTTAGCACAGATACGCAGTATTTT. Encoded protein: CASRVGAHVSTDTQYF.

The CDR3 protein is CASSKYLTGAYGYTF. In DNA form, the CDR3 reads TGTGCCAGCAGCAAGTATCTGACAGGGGCCTATGGCTACACCTTC. The chain recombines TRBV6-5 with TRBJ1-2; 8 positions match TRBD1. The CDR3 is 15 amino acids. V shed 6 bases and J 4 bases; nucleotides not matched to a gene: 10. Germline loops: CDR1 MNHEY, CDR2 SVGAGI.

This clone has only a few counts. The CDR3 sequence: CASSIIQGQPQHF. The CDR3 DNA reads TGTGCCAGTAGTATAATTCAGGGTCAGCCCCAGCATTTT. The chain uses TRBV19 and TRBJ1-5, with D perhaps matching TRBD1 (5 bases). The CDR3 runs 13 residues. Trimming removed 2 bases from V and 6 bases from J, with 8 bases in between. The germline gives CDR1 LNHDA, CDR2 SQIVND (reference sequence).

This sequence joins TRBV27 and TRBJ1-2, with 11 bases fitting TRBD1. Germline V gene data show CDR1 as MNHEY and CDR2 as SMNVEV (reference sequence). The V gene end was trimmed by 3 bases and the J gene end by 7 bases; junction bases not matched to a gene: 4. The CDR3 extends over 14 amino acids. The CDR3 sequence: CASSFTGTGGGYTF. In DNA, the CDR3 is TGTGCCAGCAGTTTCACCGGGACAGGGGGTGGCTACACCTTC.

This clone was counted a few times. The chain employs TRBV5-4 and TRBJ1-3, with no clear D. The V and J ends lost 0 bases and 0 bases respectively, with 4 bases between them. The CDR3 consists of 14 residues. The V gene's germline CDR1 is SGHNT and CDR2 YYREEE (reference sequence). Here the CDR3 DNA reads TGTGCCAGCAGCTTGGGGCTCTCTGGAAACACCATATATTTT. Translation gives CASSLGLSGNTIYF. The complete variable domain, with remaining parts taken from reference TRBV5-4 and TRBJ1-3, reads ETGVTQSPTHLIKTRGQQVTLRCSSQSGHNTVSWYQQALGQGPQFIFQYYREEENGRGNFPPRFSGLQFPNYSSELNVNALELDDSALYLCASSLGLSGNTIYFGEGSWLTVV.

The J gene is TRBJ2-3, the V gene TRBV9, with a tentative D call TRBD2 (6 bases). The CDR3 is 15 residues long. The V gene's germline CDR1 is SGDLS and CDR2 YYNGEE. With 1 base removed from V and 5 bases from J, the gap between germline ends came to 14 bases. The CDR3 DNA is TGTGCCAGCAGCGTAAGCGGGCAAGTGGGAGATACGCAGTATTTT. Its protein product is CASSVSGQVGDTQYF.

The chain carries TRBV5-4 and TRBJ2-3; a possible D gene is TRBD2 (5 bases). Germline CDR1 is SGHNT and CDR2 is YYREEE (reference sequence). This CDR3 region has 14 residues. Trimming stripped 4 bases from V and 1 base from J, with 10 bases between. In nucleotides, the CDR3 is TGTGCCAGCAGCCCTGGGAGACGCACAGATACGCAGTATTTT. It is translated as CASSPGRRTDTQYF.